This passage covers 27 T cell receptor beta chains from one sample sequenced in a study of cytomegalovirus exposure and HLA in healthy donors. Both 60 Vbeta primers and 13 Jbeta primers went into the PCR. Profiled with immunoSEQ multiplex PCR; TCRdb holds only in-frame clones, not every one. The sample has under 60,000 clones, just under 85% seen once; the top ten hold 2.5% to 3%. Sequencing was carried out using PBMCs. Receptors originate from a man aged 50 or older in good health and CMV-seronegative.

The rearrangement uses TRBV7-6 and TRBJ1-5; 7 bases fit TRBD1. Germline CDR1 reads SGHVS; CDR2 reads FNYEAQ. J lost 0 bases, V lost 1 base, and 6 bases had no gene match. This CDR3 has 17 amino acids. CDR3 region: CASSLEGGGISNQPQHF. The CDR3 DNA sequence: TGTGCCAGCAGCTTAGAAGGGGGCGGGATTAGCAATCAGCCCCAGCATTTT.

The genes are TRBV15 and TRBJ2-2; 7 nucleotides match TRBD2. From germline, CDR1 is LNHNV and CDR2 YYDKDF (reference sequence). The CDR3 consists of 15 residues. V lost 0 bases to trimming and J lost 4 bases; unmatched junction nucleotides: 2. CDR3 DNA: TGTGCCACCAGCAGAGAGAGGACTAGCACCGGGGAGCTGTTTTTT. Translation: CATSRERTSTGELFF.

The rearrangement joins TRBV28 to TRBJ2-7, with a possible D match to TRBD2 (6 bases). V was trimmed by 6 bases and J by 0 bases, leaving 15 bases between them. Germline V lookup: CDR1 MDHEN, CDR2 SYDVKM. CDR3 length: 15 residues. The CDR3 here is CASRVRDLSSYEQYF. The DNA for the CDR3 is TGTGCCAGCAGGGTCCGGGACTTGAGCTCCTACGAGCAGTACTTC.

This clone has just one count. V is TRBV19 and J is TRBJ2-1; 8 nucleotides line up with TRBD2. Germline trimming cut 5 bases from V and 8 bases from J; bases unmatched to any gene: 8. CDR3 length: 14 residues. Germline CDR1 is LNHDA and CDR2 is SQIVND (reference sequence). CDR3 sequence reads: CASSFGGAIDEQFF. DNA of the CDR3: TGTGCCAGTAGTTTCGGGGGGGCAATCGATGAGCAGTTCTTC.

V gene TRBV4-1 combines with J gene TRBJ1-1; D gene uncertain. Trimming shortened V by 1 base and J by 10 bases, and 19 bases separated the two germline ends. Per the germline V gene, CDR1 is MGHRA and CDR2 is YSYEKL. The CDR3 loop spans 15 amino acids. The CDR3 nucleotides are TGCGCCAGCAGCCAAGTCTGGCCGACACGGATGTCAGCTTTCTTT. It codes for CASSQVWPTRMSAFF.

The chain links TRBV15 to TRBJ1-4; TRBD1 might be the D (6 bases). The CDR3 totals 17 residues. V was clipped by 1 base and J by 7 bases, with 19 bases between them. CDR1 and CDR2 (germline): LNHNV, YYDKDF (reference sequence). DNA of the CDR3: TGTGCCACCAGCAGAGTGGGGGCGAGTTTGGGCGGTGAAAAACTGTTTTTT. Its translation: CATSRVGASLGGEKLFF.

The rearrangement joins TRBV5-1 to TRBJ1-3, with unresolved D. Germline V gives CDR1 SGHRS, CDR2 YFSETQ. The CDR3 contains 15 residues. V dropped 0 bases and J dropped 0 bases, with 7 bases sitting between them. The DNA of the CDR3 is TGCGCCAGCAGCTTGGACAGTATCTCTGGAAACACCATATATTTT. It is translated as CASSLDSISGNTIYF.

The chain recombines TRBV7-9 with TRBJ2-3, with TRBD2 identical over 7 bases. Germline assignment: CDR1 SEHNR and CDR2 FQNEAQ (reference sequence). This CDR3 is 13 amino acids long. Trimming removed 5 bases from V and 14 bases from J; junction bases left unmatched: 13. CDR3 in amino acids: CASSRIAGPTGYF. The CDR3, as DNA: TGTGCCAGCAGCCGGATAGCGGGTCCCACCGGGTATTTT.

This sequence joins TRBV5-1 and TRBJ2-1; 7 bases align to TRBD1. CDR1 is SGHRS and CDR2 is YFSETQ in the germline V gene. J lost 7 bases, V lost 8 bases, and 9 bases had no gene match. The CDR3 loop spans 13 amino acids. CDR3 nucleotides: TGCGCCAGTTCCGGGACAGTTGGGAATGAGCAGTTCTTC. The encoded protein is CASSGTVGNEQFF.

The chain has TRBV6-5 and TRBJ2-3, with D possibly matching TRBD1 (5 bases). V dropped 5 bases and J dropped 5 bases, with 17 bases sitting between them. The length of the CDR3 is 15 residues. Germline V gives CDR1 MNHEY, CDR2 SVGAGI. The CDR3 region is CASSSVRSTVDTQYF. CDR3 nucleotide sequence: TGTGCCAGCAGTAGTGTCAGGTCGACAGTAGATACGCAGTATTTT.

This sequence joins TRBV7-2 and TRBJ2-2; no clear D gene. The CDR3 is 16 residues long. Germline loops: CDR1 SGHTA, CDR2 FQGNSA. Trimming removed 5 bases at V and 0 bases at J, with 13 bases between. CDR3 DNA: TGTGCCAGCAGCCTCCACCCGGGTCCGAACACCGGGGAGCTGTTTTTT. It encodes CASSLHPGPNTGELFF.

The CDR3 sequence: CASSRGTGMPGANVLTF. The CDR3 DNA sequence: TGTGCCAGCAGCCGGGGGACAGGGATGCCTGGGGCCAACGTCCTGACTTTC. V usage is TRBV7-9 and J usage is TRBJ2-6; 9 bases align to TRBD1. This CDR3 comprises 17 residues. V trimming: 5 bases; J trimming: 2 bases; junction bases outside the gene matches: 7. The germline CDR1 and CDR2 sequences are SEHNR and FQNEAQ (reference sequence).

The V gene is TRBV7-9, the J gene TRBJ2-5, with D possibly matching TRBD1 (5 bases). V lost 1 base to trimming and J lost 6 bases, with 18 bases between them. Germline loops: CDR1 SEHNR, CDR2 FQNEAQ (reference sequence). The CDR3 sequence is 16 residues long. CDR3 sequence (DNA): TGTGCCAGCAGCTTAGGCACTCCGAGGACAATACAGACCCAGTACTTC. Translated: CASSLGTPRTIQTQYF. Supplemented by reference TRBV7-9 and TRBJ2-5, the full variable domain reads DTGVSQNPRHKITKRGQNVTFRCDPISEHNRLYWYRQTLGQGPEFLTYFQNEAQLEKSRLLSDRFSAERPKGSFSTLEIQRTEQGDSAMYLCASSLGTPRTIQTQYFGPGTRLLVL.

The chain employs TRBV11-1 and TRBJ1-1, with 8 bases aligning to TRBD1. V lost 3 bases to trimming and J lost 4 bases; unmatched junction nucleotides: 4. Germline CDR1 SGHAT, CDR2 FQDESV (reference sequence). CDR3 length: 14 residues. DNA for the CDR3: TGTGCCAGCAGCTTGAACAGGGGGGCCACTGAAGCTTTCTTT. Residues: CASSLNRGATEAFF. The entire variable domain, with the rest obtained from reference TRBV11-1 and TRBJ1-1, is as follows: EAEVAQSPRYKITEKSQAVAFWCDPISGHATLYWYRQILGQGPELLVQFQDESVVDDSQLPKDRFSAERLKGVDSTLKIQPAELGDSAMYLCASSLNRGATEAFFGQGTRLTVV.

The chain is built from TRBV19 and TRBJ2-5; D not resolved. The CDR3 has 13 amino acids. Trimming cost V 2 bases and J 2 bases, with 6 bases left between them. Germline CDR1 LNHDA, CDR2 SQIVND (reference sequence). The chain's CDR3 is CASSIRRQETQYF. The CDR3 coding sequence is TGTGCCAGTAGTATAAGGCGGCAAGAGACCCAGTACTTC.

CDR3 amino acids: CASSQGSRGPGNTIYF. The CDR3 DNA reads as TGTGCCAGCAGCCAAGGGAGCAGGGGGCCTGGAAACACCATATATTTT. The rearrangement joins TRBV14 to TRBJ1-3; 8 nucleotides match TRBD1. Germline assignment: CDR1 SGHDN and CDR2 FVKESK. CDR3 length: 16 residues. Germline trimming cut 1 base from V and 2 bases from J; bases unmatched to any gene: 4.

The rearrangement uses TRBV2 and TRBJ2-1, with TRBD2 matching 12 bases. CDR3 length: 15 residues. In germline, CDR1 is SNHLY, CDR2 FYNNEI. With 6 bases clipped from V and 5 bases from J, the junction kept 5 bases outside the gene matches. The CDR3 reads CASSERTSGNNEQFF. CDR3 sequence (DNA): TGTGCCAGCAGCGAAAGGACTAGCGGGAACAATGAGCAGTTCTTC.

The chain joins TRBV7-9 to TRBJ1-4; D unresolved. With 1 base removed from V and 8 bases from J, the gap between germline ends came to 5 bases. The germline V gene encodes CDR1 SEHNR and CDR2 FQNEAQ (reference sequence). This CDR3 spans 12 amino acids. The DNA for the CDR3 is TGTGCCAGCAGCTTAGATTCAGAAAAACTGTTTTTT. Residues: CASSLDSEKLFF.

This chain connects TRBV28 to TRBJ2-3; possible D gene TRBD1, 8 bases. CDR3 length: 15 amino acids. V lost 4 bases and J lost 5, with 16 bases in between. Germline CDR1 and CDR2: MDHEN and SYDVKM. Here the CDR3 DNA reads TGTGCCAGCAGTTCTTTTACAGGGGGGGGAGATACGCAGTATTTT. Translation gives CASSSFTGGGDTQYF.

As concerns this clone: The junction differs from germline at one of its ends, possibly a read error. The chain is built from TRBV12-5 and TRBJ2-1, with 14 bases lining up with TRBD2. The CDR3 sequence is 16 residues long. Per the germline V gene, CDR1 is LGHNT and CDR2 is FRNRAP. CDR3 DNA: TGTGCTAGTGGTTTGCTGACTAGCGGGGGGGCCTATGAGCAGCTCTTC. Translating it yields CASGLLTSGGAYEQLF.

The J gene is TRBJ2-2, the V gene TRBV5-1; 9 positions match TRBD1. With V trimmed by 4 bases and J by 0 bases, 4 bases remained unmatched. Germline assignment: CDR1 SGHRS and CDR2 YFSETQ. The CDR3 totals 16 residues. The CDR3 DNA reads TGCGCCAGCAGCGGGGGGACAGGGACGAACACCGGGGAGCTGTTTTTT. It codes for CASSGGTGTNTGELFF.

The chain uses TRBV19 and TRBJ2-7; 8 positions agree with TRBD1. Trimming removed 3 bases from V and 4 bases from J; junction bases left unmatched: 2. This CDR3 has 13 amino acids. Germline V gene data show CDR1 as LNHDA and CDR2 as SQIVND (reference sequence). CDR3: CASSIDRGYEQYF. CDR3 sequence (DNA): TGTGCCAGTAGTATCGACAGGGGTTACGAGCAGTACTTC.

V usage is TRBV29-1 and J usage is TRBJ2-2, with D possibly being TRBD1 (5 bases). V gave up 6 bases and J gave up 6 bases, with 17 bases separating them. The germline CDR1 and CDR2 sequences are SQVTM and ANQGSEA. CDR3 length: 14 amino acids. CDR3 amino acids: CSVGQGSLSGELFF. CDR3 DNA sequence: TGCAGCGTCGGTCAGGGCAGTCTTTCCGGGGAGCTGTTTTTT.

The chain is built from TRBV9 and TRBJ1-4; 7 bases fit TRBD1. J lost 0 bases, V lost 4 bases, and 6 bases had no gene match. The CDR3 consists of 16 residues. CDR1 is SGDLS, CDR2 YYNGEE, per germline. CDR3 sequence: CASSTPQGATNEKLFF. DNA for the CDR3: TGTGCCAGCAGCACGCCCCAGGGGGCAACTAATGAAAAACTGTTTTTT.

The DNA of the CDR3 is TGTGCCAGCAGCCCGCGGTATAATCAGCCCCAGCATTTT. Amino acids: CASSPRYNQPQHF. The J gene is TRBJ1-5, the V gene TRBV5-8, with D unresolved. From germline, CDR1 is SGHTS and CDR2 YDEGEE. V was clipped by 4 bases and J by 4 bases, with 9 bases between them. There are 13 residues in the CDR3.

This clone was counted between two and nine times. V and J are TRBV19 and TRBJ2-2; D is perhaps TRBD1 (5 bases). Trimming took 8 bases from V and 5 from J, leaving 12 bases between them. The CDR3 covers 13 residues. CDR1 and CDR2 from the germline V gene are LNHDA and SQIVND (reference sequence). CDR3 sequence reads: CASSTVLTGELFF. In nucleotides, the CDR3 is TGTGCCAGTTCGACAGTACTTACCGGGGAGCTGTTTTTT. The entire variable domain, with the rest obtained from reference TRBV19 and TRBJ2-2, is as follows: DGGITQSPKYLFRKEGQNVTLSCEQNLNHDAMYWYRQDPGQGLRLIYYSQIVNDFQKGDIAEGYSVSREKKESFPLTVTSAQKNPTAFYLCASSTVLTGELFFGEGSRLTVL.

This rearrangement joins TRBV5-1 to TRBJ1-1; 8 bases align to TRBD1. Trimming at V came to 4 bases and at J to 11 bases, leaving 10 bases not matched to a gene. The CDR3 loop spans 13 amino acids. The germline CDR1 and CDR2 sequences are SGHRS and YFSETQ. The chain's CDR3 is CASSRGTGDRAFF. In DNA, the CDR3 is TGCGCCAGCAGCCGTGGGACAGGCGATAGGGCTTTCTTT. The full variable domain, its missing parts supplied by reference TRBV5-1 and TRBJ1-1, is KAGVTQTPRYLIKTRGQQVTLSCSPISGHRSVSWYQQTPGQGLQFLFEYFSETQRNKGNFPGRFSGRQFSNSRSEMNVSTLELGDSALYLCASSRGTGDRAFFGQGTRLTVV.